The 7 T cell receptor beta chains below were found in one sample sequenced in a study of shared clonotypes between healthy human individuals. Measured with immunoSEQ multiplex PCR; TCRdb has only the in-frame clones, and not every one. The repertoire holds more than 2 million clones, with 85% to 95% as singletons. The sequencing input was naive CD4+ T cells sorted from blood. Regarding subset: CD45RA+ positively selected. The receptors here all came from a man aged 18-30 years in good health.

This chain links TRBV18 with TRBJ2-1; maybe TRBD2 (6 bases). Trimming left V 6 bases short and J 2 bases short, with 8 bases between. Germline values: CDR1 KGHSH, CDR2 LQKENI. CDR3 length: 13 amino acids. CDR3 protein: CASSPGAYNEQFF. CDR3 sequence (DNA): TGTGCCAGCTCGCCGGGAGCCTACAATGAGCAGTTCTTC.

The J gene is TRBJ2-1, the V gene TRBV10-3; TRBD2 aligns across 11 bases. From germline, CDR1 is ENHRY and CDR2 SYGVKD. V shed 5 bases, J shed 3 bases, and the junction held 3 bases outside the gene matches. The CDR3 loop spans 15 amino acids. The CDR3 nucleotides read TGTGCCATCAGTAACACTAGCGGGAGCTACAATGAGCAGTTCTTC. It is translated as CAISNTSGSYNEQFF.

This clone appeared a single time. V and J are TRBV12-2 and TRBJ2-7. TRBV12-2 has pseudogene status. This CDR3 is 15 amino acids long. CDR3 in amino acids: CASRLLARESSGTYF. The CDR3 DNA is TGTGCAAGTCGCTTATTGGCCAGGGAGTCTTCTGGCACGTACTTC.

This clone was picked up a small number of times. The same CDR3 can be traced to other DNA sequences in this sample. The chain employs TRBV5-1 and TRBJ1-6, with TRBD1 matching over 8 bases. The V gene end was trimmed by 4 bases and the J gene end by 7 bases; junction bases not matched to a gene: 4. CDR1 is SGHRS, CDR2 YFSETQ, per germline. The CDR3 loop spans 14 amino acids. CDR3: CASSPGQGNSPLHF. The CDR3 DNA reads TGCGCCAGCAGCCCCGGACAGGGCAATTCACCCCTCCACTTT.

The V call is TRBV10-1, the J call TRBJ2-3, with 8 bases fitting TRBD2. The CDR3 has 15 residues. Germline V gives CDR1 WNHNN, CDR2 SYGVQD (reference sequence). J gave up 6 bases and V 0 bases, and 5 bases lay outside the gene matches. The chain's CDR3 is CASSESGTSRDTQYF. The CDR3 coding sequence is TGCGCCAGCAGTGAGTCCGGGACTAGTCGGGATACGCAGTATTTT.

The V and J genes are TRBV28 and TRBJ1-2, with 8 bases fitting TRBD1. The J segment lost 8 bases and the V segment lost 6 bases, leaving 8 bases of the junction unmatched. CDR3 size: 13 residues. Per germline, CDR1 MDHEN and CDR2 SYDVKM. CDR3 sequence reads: CASRTGEGWGYTF. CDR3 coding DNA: TGTGCCAGCAGGACAGGGGAAGGTTGGGGCTACACCTTC.

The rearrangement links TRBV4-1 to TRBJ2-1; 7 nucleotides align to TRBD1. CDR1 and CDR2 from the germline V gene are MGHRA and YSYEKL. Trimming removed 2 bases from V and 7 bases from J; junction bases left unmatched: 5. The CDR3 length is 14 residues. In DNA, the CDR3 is TGCGCCAGCAGCCAACCGGACAGGAGGAATGAGCAGTTCTTC. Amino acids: CASSQPDRRNEQFF.